What follows are 28 T cell receptor beta chains derived from one specimen sequenced in a study of T cell changes during pregnancy in multiple sclerosis. Libraries were prepared by immunoSEQ multiplex PCR; TCRdb keeps only in-frame clonotypes and omits some of them. The repertoire consists of 39,000 or so clones, with nearly 95% occurring once and the leading ten covering roughly 0.38%. The sequenced sample was CD4+ T cells from peripheral blood mononuclear cells, obtained after pregnancy. The receptors originated from a female donor in good health, enrolled as a control in a pregnancy study.

A few counts support this clone. J is TRBJ1-3 and V is TRBV6-5, with no clear D. The germline gives CDR1 MNHEY, CDR2 SVGAGI. This CDR3 has 11 residues. V lost 10 bases, J lost 3 bases, and 7 bases lay in between. The CDR3 spells CATLFGNTIYF. CDR3 bases: TGTGCCACCTTGTTTGGAAACACCATATATTTT.

This clone came up once. V and J are TRBV14 and TRBJ1-2; TRBD1 is a possible D gene (5 bases). With 4 bases removed from V and 4 bases from J, the gap between germline ends came to 19 bases. Germline V CDR1 and CDR2: SGHDN, FVKESK. This CDR3 comprises 16 residues. The CDR3 DNA is TGTGCCAGCAGCCGGACCGACAGAGCCATAAGCTATGGCTACACCTTC. Its protein is CASSRTDRAISYGYTF.

The chain links TRBV6-5 to TRBJ2-7, with D hard to call. Germline CDR1 reads MNHEY; CDR2 reads SVGAGI. This CDR3 has 13 residues. Trimming pared 8 bases from V and 0 bases from J, leaving 11 bases between. In DNA, the CDR3 is TGTGCCAGCTGGGCACCGATCTCCTACGAGCAGTACTTC. It encodes CASWAPISYEQYF.

The CDR3 sequence: CARSLRGGASPFMFF. The CDR3 nucleotides read TGTGCCAGAAGCTTGCGGGGGGGCGCATCCCCTTTTATGTTCTTC. The chain recombines TRBV5-3 with TRBJ2-1; 8 nucleotides align to TRBD2. TRBV5-3 is known as an ORF, though its function is uncertain. The trim removed 1 base at V and 15 bases at J, leaving 15 bases unmatched. CDR3 length equals 15 residues.

This chain links TRBV10-3 with TRBJ2-3; TRBD2 agrees at 10 bases. There are 16 residues in the CDR3. The V segment lost 5 bases and the J segment 3 bases; nucleotides outside the gene matches: 8. Looked up from germline, CDR1 is ENHRY and CDR2 is SYGVKD. The CDR3 loop reads CAISRASGGGTDTQYF. The CDR3 DNA reads TGTGCCATCAGTAGAGCTAGCGGGGGAGGTACAGATACGCAGTATTTT.

This clone has a single count. The chain couples TRBV5-1 to TRBJ2-2; TRBD2 might be the D (5 bases). The CDR3 is 15 amino acids. Deletions cut 0 bases from V and 5 bases from J, with 11 bases between. Germline values: CDR1 SGHRS, CDR2 YFSETQ. The CDR3 DNA is TGCGCCAGCAGCTTGGTGGCGACGGGAACCGGGGAGCTGTTTTTT. Translation gives CASSLVATGTGELFF.

This clone was seen once. CDR3 in DNA: TGTGCCAGTAGTGTCCCCTATAACACTGAAGCTTTCTTT. It is translated as CASSVPYNTEAFF. V is TRBV19 and J is TRBJ1-1; D is unresolved. Germline CDR1 LNHDA, CDR2 SQIVND (reference sequence). This CDR3 is built from 13 residues. Trimming removed 5 bases at V and 2 bases at J, with 9 bases between.

The gene calls are TRBV27 and TRBJ1-2; 8 nucleotides line up with TRBD1. From germline, CDR1 is MNHEY and CDR2 SMNVEV (reference sequence). The CDR3 runs to 14 residues. Unmatched junction bases numbered 6, after V lost 8 bases and J lost 1 base. CDR3 in DNA: TGTGCCAGCGGTGGACAGGGACTTAACTATGGCTACACCTTC. Amino acid sequence: CASGGQGLNYGYTF.

The chain couples TRBV30 to TRBJ2-7; a weak D match, TRBD2 (6 bases). This CDR3 is built from 14 residues. Trimming removed 3 bases at V and 3 bases at J, with 15 bases between. The germline CDR1 and CDR2 sequences are GTSNPN and SVGIG (reference sequence). The CDR3 loop is CAWRPSGSYYEQYF. The CDR3 coding sequence is TGTGCCTGGAGGCCCTCCGGGAGCTACTACGAGCAGTACTTC.

The CDR3 DNA is TGTGCCAGCAGGCGCGGGGGGGGCAGCACAGATACGCAGTATTTT. Its protein is CASRRGGGSTDTQYF. The gene calls are TRBV11-3 and TRBJ2-3; 9 nucleotides align to TRBD2. V was clipped by 6 bases and J by 0 bases; unmatched bases: 4. This CDR3 region has 15 residues. CDR1 and CDR2 from the germline V gene are SGHNT and YENEEA.

The chain links TRBV27 to TRBJ2-5; 10 positions match TRBD2. Trimming removed 5 bases from V and 7 bases from J; junction bases left unmatched: 7. This CDR3 region has 14 residues. Germline V lookup: CDR1 MNHEY, CDR2 SMNVEV (reference sequence). The CDR3 sequence: CASSKREGQGTQYF. CDR3 coding DNA: TGTGCCAGCAGTAAGCGGGAGGGCCAGGGGACCCAGTACTTC.

J is TRBJ2-7 and V is TRBV29-1; TRBD2 matches at 7 bases. CDR3 length equals 15 residues. Per the germline V gene, CDR1 is SQVTM and CDR2 is ANQGSEA. J was trimmed by 5 bases and V by 6 bases; bases with no gene match: 16. The CDR3 DNA reads TGCAGCGTGGGAACGGCCGGCGGGAGTTTCAACGAGCAGTACTTC. Translation gives CSVGTAGGSFNEQYF.

This chain connects TRBV7-2 to TRBJ2-1, with TRBD1 identical over 7 bases. Germline values: CDR1 SGHTA, CDR2 FQGNSA. V dropped 3 bases and J dropped 0; count of bases not matched to a gene: 2. This CDR3 has 15 residues. This CDR3 reads CASSLDRSSYNEQFF. Written as DNA, the CDR3 is TGTGCCAGCAGCTTGGACAGGAGCTCCTACAATGAGCAGTTCTTC.

This chain joins TRBV7-6 and TRBJ1-2, with unresolved D. CDR3 length: 15 residues. Looked up from germline, CDR1 is SGHVS and CDR2 is FNYEAQ. V was cut by 0 bases and J by 2 bases, with 10 bases left in between. The CDR3 bases are TGTGCCAGCAGCTTAGCCCGGGGATTGAACTATGGCTACACCTTC. It specifies CASSLARGLNYGYTF.

The V call is TRBV30, the J call TRBJ2-1; a weak D match, TRBD2 (5 bases). The CDR3 extends over 15 amino acids. Deletions cut 1 base from V and 2 bases from J, with 12 bases between. In germline, CDR1 is GTSNPN, CDR2 SVGIG (reference sequence). The CDR3 nucleotides read TGTGCCTGGAGTGAATCCAGCGGAGCCTACAATGAGCAGTTCTTC. Translating gives CAWSESSGAYNEQFF.

V and J are TRBV19 and TRBJ1-2; 10 bases match TRBD1. The CDR3 loop spans 15 amino acids. Trimming took 5 bases from V and 4 from J; bases not matched to a gene: 7. The germline V gene encodes CDR1 LNHDA and CDR2 SQIVND (reference sequence). DNA for the CDR3: TGTGCCAGTAGTGTCGCGGGACAGGGGATCTATGGCTACACCTTC. Protein sequence: CASSVAGQGIYGYTF. Combining the CDR3 with reference TRBV19 and TRBJ1-2 gives the whole variable domain DGGITQSPKYLFRKEGQNVTLSCEQNLNHDAMYWYRQDPGQGLRLIYYSQIVNDFQKGDIAEGYSVSREKKESFPLTVTSAQKNPTAFYLCASSVAGQGIYGYTFGSGTRLTVV.

This clone was found once. The chain couples TRBV18 to TRBJ1-2; TRBD1 might be the D (5 bases). Germline CDR1 KGHSH, CDR2 LQKENI. The V gene lost 3 bases and the J gene lost 2 bases, with 13 bases spanning the gap. The CDR3 runs to 15 residues. CDR3 sequence: CASSPQRTQNYGYTF. The CDR3 nucleotides are TGTGCCAGCTCACCTCAACGGACACAAAACTATGGCTACACCTTC.

The V gene is TRBV2, the J gene TRBJ1-2; D is undetermined. The CDR3 spans 12 residues. Germline CDR1 is SNHLY and CDR2 is FYNNEI. V dropped 7 bases and J dropped 5 bases, with 11 bases sitting between them. The CDR3 protein is CASTQEGYGYTF. For the CDR3, the DNA is TGTGCCAGCACCCAAGAGGGTTATGGCTACACCTTC.

The chain links TRBV21-1 to TRBJ1-2; the table's D call, TRBD1, was not checked against the DNA. TRBV21-1 is a recognized pseudogene. This CDR3 comprises 15 residues. CDR3 nucleotide sequence: TGTGCCAGCACCATAAAGGGGGACAGTAACTATGGCTACACCTTC. The encoded protein is CASTIKGDSNYGYTF.

The CDR3 sequence: CASSQNRAPAGNTIYF. CDR3 DNA: TGCGCCAGCAGCCAGAACAGGGCCCCGGCTGGAAACACCATATATTTT. The chain couples TRBV4-3 to TRBJ1-3; weak D call: TRBD1 (6 bases). The ends were cut back, 3 bases at V and 2 bases at J, with 14 bases in the middle. The germline V gene encodes CDR1 LGHNA and CDR2 YSLEER. The CDR3 totals 16 residues.

This sequence joins TRBV18 and TRBJ2-2, with 8 bases aligning to TRBD2. CDR1 is KGHSH and CDR2 is LQKENI in the germline V gene. V shed 6 bases and J 2 bases; nucleotides not matched to a gene: 8. The CDR3 loop spans 16 amino acids. The CDR3 DNA follows: TGTGCCAGCTCCCGGGGGGGAGCGACAAACACCGGGGAGCTGTTTTTT. This sequence encodes CASSRGGATNTGELFF.

The chain employs TRBV5-4 and TRBJ1-1; D is perhaps TRBD1 (6 bases). Germline V gives CDR1 SGHNT, CDR2 YYREEE (reference sequence). This CDR3 has 13 residues. The germline V and J ends were trimmed by 2 bases and 7 bases, with 12 bases remaining between them. CDR3 amino acids: CASSLSTGREAFF. CDR3 DNA: TGTGCCAGCAGCTTAAGTACAGGGCGTGAAGCTTTCTTT. Full variable domain (outside the CDR3, taken from reference TRBV5-4 and TRBJ1-1): ETGVTQSPTHLIKTRGQQVTLRCSSQSGHNTVSWYQQALGQGPQFIFQYYREEENGRGNFPPRFSGLQFPNYSSELNVNALELDDSALYLCASSLSTGREAFFGQGTRLTVV.

The chain employs TRBV19 and TRBJ2-7; D gene uncertain. V was clipped by 5 bases and J by 5 bases, with 10 bases between them. The CDR3 length is 12 residues. CDR1 LNHDA and CDR2 SQIVND come from the germline V gene (reference sequence). The CDR3 DNA sequence: TGTGCCAGTAGTGTCGTGGGCGACGAGCAGTACTTC. It specifies CASSVVGDEQYF. Variable domain in full (rest from reference TRBV19 and TRBJ2-7): DGGITQSPKYLFRKEGQNVTLSCEQNLNHDAMYWYRQDPGQGLRLIYYSQIVNDFQKGDIAEGYSVSREKKESFPLTVTSAQKNPTAFYLCASSVVGDEQYFGPGTRLTVT.

This rearrangement joins TRBV19 to TRBJ2-4; D uncertain. V shed 3 bases and J shed 0 bases, with 12 bases lying between them. The CDR3 length is 16 residues. The V gene's germline CDR1 is LNHDA and CDR2 SQIVND (reference sequence). The CDR3 DNA reads as TGTGCCAGTAGTATCAGTCAGACTCTAGCCAAAAACATTCAGTACTTC. Translating it yields CASSISQTLAKNIQYF.

The rearrangement links TRBV2 to TRBJ2-5; D gene ambiguous. The germline CDR1 and CDR2 sequences are SNHLY and FYNNEI. This CDR3 has 11 amino acids. V lost 3 bases, J lost 4 bases, and 3 bases lay in between. The CDR3, as DNA: TGTGCCAGCAGTGACGGAGAGACCCAGTACTTC. This encodes CASSDGETQYF. Full variable domain (rest looked up from reference TRBV2 and TRBJ2-5): EPEVTQTPSHQVTQMGQEVILRCVPISNHLYFYWYRQILGQKVEFLVSFYNNEISEKSEIFDDQFSVERPDGSNFTLKIRSTKLEDSAMYFCASSDGETQYFGPGTRLLVL.

The V and J genes are TRBV7-9 and TRBJ1-2; 7 nucleotides align to TRBD1. V shed 5 bases and J 7 bases; nucleotides not matched to a gene: 10. The CDR3 sequence is 14 residues long. CDR1 is SEHNR, CDR2 FQNEAQ, per germline (reference sequence). As DNA, the CDR3 is TGTGCCAGCAGCCTACCTGAGGGGGCCGGTGGCTACACCTTC. This translates into CASSLPEGAGGYTF.

This clone was detected once. V and J are TRBV11-2 and TRBJ2-1, with 9 nucleotides matching TRBD2. Germline V gives CDR1 SGHAT, CDR2 FQNNGV. The V segment lost 2 bases and the J segment 0 bases; nucleotides outside the gene matches: 5. The CDR3 runs to 17 residues. CDR3 loop: CASSLSLAGSSYNEQFF. CDR3 in DNA: TGTGCCAGCAGCTTAAGTCTAGCGGGATCCTCCTACAATGAGCAGTTCTTC.

The rearrangement links TRBV4-3 to TRBJ2-1; 9 bases line up with TRBD2. Losses at the gene ends were 4 bases for V and 5 bases for J; bases not matched to a gene: 3. The CDR3 sequence is 14 residues long. Germline CDR1 reads LGHNA; CDR2 reads YSLEER. In DNA, the CDR3 is TGCGCCAGCAGCCTGGGACTAGCAGACAATGAGCAGTTCTTC. The encoded protein is CASSLGLADNEQFF.